The 25 T cell receptor beta chains given below trace back to one sample, sequenced in a study of beta chain features in type 1 diabetes listed by TCRdb under 2018. For these receptors, no antigen is known. General findings and caveats noted by the study authors: Type 1 diabetes patients showed a moderate but significant shortening of TCRB CDR3 length in all four CD4+ subsets.

Library preparation used the immunoSEQ multiplex PCR assay. The High Capacity cDNA Reverse Transcription Kit was used to reverse transcribe all of the isolated RNA, meaning that expressed TCRB transcripts were what got sequenced. TCRdb took over this immuneACCESS table, retaining in-frame rearrangements with V and J assigned. Such tables are incomplete; in checked studies, under half of the missing clones stem from an unresolved V gene, and the remainder is unexplained. The sample has roughly 260,000 clones on record, about 20% of them singletons. Around 0.028% of the sample lies in the top ten. Sequences were obtained from naive CD4+ T cells from blood. The cell subset or site label, read with the paper, signifies: true naive CD4+ T cells. These receptors came from a woman in her thirties or forties with type 1 diabetes.

Only a few counts were recorded for this clone. This rearrangement joins TRBV4-3 to TRBJ1-4; no clear D. The CDR3 runs to 14 residues. The V end was cut by 0 bases, the J end by 5 bases, with 7 bases between. Germline loops: CDR1 LGHNA, CDR2 YSLEER. CDR3 residues: CASSQDHLNEKLFF. The CDR3 bases are TGCGCCAGCAGCCAAGATCACTTAAATGAAAAACTGTTTTTT.

This chain's CDR3 is CASSPRQGTYNEQFF. CDR3 DNA: TGTGCCAGCAGTCCGCGACAGGGAACCTACAATGAGCAGTTCTTC. This chain uses TRBV27 with TRBJ2-1, with 7 bases that match TRBD1. The CDR3 extends over 15 amino acids. V lost 5 bases and J lost 2; bases outside the gene matches: 6. The germline CDR1 and CDR2 sequences are MNHEY and SMNVEV (reference sequence).

The chain combines TRBV19 with TRBJ2-7; 9 bases are shared with TRBD1. V shed 9 bases and J 0 bases; nucleotides not matched to a gene: 9. The germline V gene has CDR1 LNHDA and CDR2 SQIVND (reference sequence). This CDR3 comprises 15 residues. Here the CDR3 reads CASASGTGFSYEQYF. DNA for the CDR3: TGTGCCAGCGCCTCCGGGACAGGGTTCTCCTACGAGCAGTACTTC.

This CDR3 reads CASSLGGLVPYEQYF. The DNA of the CDR3 is TGCGCCAGCAGCTTGGGGGGGCTGGTACCCTACGAGCAGTACTTC. The chain recombines TRBV5-1 with TRBJ2-7; TRBD1 might be the D (6 bases). The CDR3 contains 15 residues. The V gene lost 0 bases and the J gene lost 2 bases, with 12 bases spanning the gap. Germline lookup yields CDR1 SGHRS and CDR2 YFSETQ.

This sequence joins TRBV10-3 and TRBJ1-2, with 9 nucleotides matching TRBD1. Germline V CDR1 and CDR2: ENHRY, SYGVKD. The CDR3 loop spans 14 amino acids. Trimming cost V 7 bases and J 4 bases; bases outside gene matches: 7. CDR3 protein: CAIKSTGGSYGYTF. The CDR3 DNA is TGTGCCATCAAGTCGACAGGGGGGAGCTATGGCTACACCTTC.

This clone was picked up a small number of times. The chain couples TRBV5-4 to TRBJ1-2, with 10 bases lining up with TRBD1. V lost 4 bases to trimming and J lost 4 bases; unmatched junction nucleotides: 7. CDR3 length: 15 residues. CDR1 is SGHNT and CDR2 is YYREEE in the germline V gene (reference sequence). The CDR3, as DNA: TGTGCCAGCAGCCCGACAGGGGGCTGGGTCTATGGCTACACCTTC. Amino acid sequence: CASSPTGGWVYGYTF.

This clone has more than one count but fewer than ten. This sequence joins TRBV7-2 and TRBJ2-1; 10 bases fit TRBD2. J was trimmed by 6 bases and V by 2 bases; bases with no gene match: 4. The CDR3 consists of 15 residues. Per the germline V gene, CDR1 is SGHTA and CDR2 is FQGNSA. DNA of the CDR3: TGTGCCAGCAGCTTAAGAAGCGGGAGGGGCAATGAGCAGTTCTTC. Translation gives CASSLRSGRGNEQFF.

The chain has TRBV9 and TRBJ1-6, with D hard to call. V was cut by 4 bases and J by 9 bases, with 8 bases left in between. The germline V gene encodes CDR1 SGDLS and CDR2 YYNGEE. This CDR3 is 12 amino acids long. CDR3 amino acids: CASSYGRSPLHF. CDR3 bases: TGTGCCAGCAGCTATGGGCGTTCACCCCTCCACTTT.

This clone showed up just once. The chain uses TRBV7-2 and TRBJ2-5, with 9 bases identical to TRBD1. The length of the CDR3 is 14 residues. CDR1 and CDR2 from the germline V gene are SGHTA and FQGNSA. V lost 3 bases, J lost 5 bases, and 4 bases stayed unmatched. The CDR3 protein is CASSFLTGGETQYF. For the CDR3, the DNA is TGTGCCAGCAGCTTCCTGACAGGGGGGGAGACCCAGTACTTC.

The rearrangement uses TRBV11-2 and TRBJ2-1, with 8 positions matching TRBD1. This CDR3 has 15 residues. Germline values: CDR1 SGHAT, CDR2 FQNNGV. J was trimmed by 3 bases and V by 6 bases; bases with no gene match: 7. The CDR3 sequence is CASRNSGGGYNEQFF. In DNA form, the CDR3 reads TGTGCCAGCAGGAATTCAGGGGGCGGCTACAATGAGCAGTTCTTC.

This clone was picked up a small number of times. This chain uses TRBV5-1 with TRBJ2-1, with TRBD1 as a possible D gene (6 bases). Germline V gene lookup returns CDR1 SGHRS and CDR2 YFSETQ. The CDR3 loop spans 12 amino acids. V was shortened by 4 bases and J by 10 bases, with 12 bases between the two germline ends. The CDR3 DNA reads TGCGCCAGCAGCGCACAGGGTAAAGAGCAGTTCTTC. This translates into CASSAQGKEQFF. Full variable domain (rest looked up from reference TRBV5-1 and TRBJ2-1): KAGVTQTPRYLIKTRGQQVTLSCSPISGHRSVSWYQQTPGQGLQFLFEYFSETQRNKGNFPGRFSGRQFSNSRSEMNVSTLELGDSALYLCASSAQGKEQFFGPGTRLTVL.

V usage is TRBV10-3 and J usage is TRBJ2-1; D is unclear. The CDR3 totals 17 residues. Trimming left V 6 bases short and J 0 bases short, with 18 bases between. Per the germline V gene, CDR1 is ENHRY and CDR2 is SYGVKD. CDR3 sequence reads: CAISQFADPTSYNEQFF. The CDR3 bases are TGTGCCATCAGCCAATTCGCGGATCCGACCTCCTACAATGAGCAGTTCTTC.

This clone has more than one count but fewer than ten. The rearrangement uses TRBV5-1 and TRBJ1-5; D possibly corresponds to TRBD1 (6 bases). Germline V gene data show CDR1 as SGHRS and CDR2 as YFSETQ. V gave up 0 bases and J gave up 8 bases, with 6 bases separating them. This CDR3 has 12 amino acids. Here the CDR3 reads CASSLEGEPQHF. The CDR3 DNA follows: TGCGCCAGCAGCTTGGAGGGGGAGCCCCAGCATTTT. The full variable domain, in which reference TRBV5-1 and TRBJ1-5 provide the parts outside the CDR3, is KAGVTQTPRYLIKTRGQQVTLSCSPISGHRSVSWYQQTPGQGLQFLFEYFSETQRNKGNFPGRFSGRQFSNSRSEMNVSTLELGDSALYLCASSLEGEPQHFGDGTRLSIL.

The chain is built from TRBV7-9 and TRBJ1-4; D is unclear. The CDR3 sequence is 16 residues long. V lost 5 bases to trimming and J lost 6 bases, with 19 bases between them. Germline V gene data show CDR1 as SEHNR and CDR2 as FQNEAQ (reference sequence). CDR3 in DNA: TGTGCCAGCAGCCCCCGCTTGCAGAGCGACTATGAAAAACTGTTTTTT. The encoded protein is CASSPRLQSDYEKLFF.

The chain recombines TRBV9 with TRBJ2-1, with 10 bases identical to TRBD1. Germline-derived CDR1 and CDR2 are SGDLS and YYNGEE. V lost 0 bases to trimming and J lost 2 bases; unmatched junction nucleotides: 5. The length of the CDR3 is 17 residues. CDR3 DNA: TGTGCCAGCAGCGTAGTTGGGGGACAGGGGCCCTACAATGAGCAGTTCTTC. This encodes CASSVVGGQGPYNEQFF.

The chain couples TRBV28 to TRBJ2-7, with a weak D call TRBD2 (5 bases). Germline CDR1 is MDHEN and CDR2 is SYDVKM. Deletions cut 3 bases from V and 7 bases from J, with 10 bases between. This CDR3 has 12 amino acids. The CDR3 nucleotides read TGTGCCAGCAGTTTTCTCCGGGGAGAGCAGTACTTC. Amino acids: CASSFLRGEQYF. The full variable domain, in which reference TRBV28 and TRBJ2-7 provide the parts outside the CDR3, is DVKVTQSSRYLVKRTGEKVFLECVQDMDHENMFWYRQDPGLGLRLIYFSYDVKMKEKGDIPEGYSVSREKKERFSLILESASTNQTSMYLCASSFLRGEQYFGPGTRLTVT.

This clone was seen a few times. The chain has TRBV27 and TRBJ1-5; D gene unclear. This CDR3 has 14 residues. The V and J ends lost 0 bases and 9 bases respectively, with 12 bases between them. The germline gives CDR1 MNHEY, CDR2 SMNVEV (reference sequence). The CDR3 coding sequence is TGTGCCAGCAGTTTATCGTTCAGTCCTGGGCCCCAGCATTTT. Residues: CASSLSFSPGPQHF.

V and J are TRBV7-2 and TRBJ2-3, with a possible D match to TRBD2 (6 bases). This CDR3 contains 15 residues. From germline, CDR1 is SGHTA and CDR2 FQGNSA. V was cut by 3 bases and J by 4 bases, with 14 bases left in between. CDR3 protein: CASSFVRDSSDTQYF. The CDR3 DNA sequence: TGTGCCAGCAGCTTCGTCCGGGACTCCTCAGATACGCAGTATTTT. Full variable domain (missing parts from reference TRBV7-2 and TRBJ2-3): GAGVSQSPSNKVTEKGKDVELRCDPISGHTALYWYRQSLGQGLEFLIYFQGNSAPDKSGLPSDRFSAERTGGSVSTLTIQRTQQEDSAVYLCASSFVRDSSDTQYFGPGTRLTVL.

The chain is built from TRBV30 and TRBJ2-7; D might be TRBD1 (5 bases). Per germline, CDR1 GTSNPN and CDR2 SVGIG (reference sequence). The CDR3 covers 13 residues. Trimming stripped 5 bases from V and 3 bases from J, with 14 bases between. The CDR3 nucleotides read TGTGCCTGGGCAGACAGAGAACTCTACGAGCAGTACTTC. Translation gives CAWADRELYEQYF.

The rearrangement uses TRBV28 and TRBJ1-5, with 8 bases aligning to TRBD1. Trimming at V came to 6 bases and at J to 4 bases, leaving 5 bases not matched to a gene. This CDR3 region has 14 residues. Germline assignment: CDR1 MDHEN and CDR2 SYDVKM. The CDR3, as DNA: TGTGCCAGCAGCGGACAGGGTGGGAATCAGCCCCAGCATTTT. This sequence encodes CASSGQGGNQPQHF.

The CDR3 protein is CASSRDSGLPLANSPLHF. The CDR3 nucleotides are TGTGCCAGCAGCCGGGACAGCGGACTGCCGCTGGCTAATTCACCCCTCCACTTT. V is TRBV7-2 and J is TRBJ1-6, with 7 positions matching TRBD1. Germline V gene data show CDR1 as SGHTA and CDR2 as FQGNSA. V shed 5 bases and J 6 bases; nucleotides not matched to a gene: 16. CDR3 length equals 18 residues. Complete variable domain (other parts from reference TRBV7-2 and TRBJ1-6): GAGVSQSPSNKVTEKGKDVELRCDPISGHTALYWYRQSLGQGLEFLIYFQGNSAPDKSGLPSDRFSAERTGGSVSTLTIQRTQQEDSAVYLCASSRDSGLPLANSPLHFGNGTRLTVT.

This clone was counted a few times. J is TRBJ2-1 and V is TRBV7-2; 11 bases fit TRBD2. With 4 bases clipped from V and 8 bases from J, the junction kept 10 bases outside the gene matches. Germline values: CDR1 SGHTA, CDR2 FQGNSA. CDR3 length: 16 residues. CDR3 region: CASSWTTSGGWDEQFF. The CDR3 DNA follows: TGTGCCAGCAGCTGGACTACTAGCGGGGGCTGGGATGAGCAGTTCTTC.

V usage is TRBV9 and J usage is TRBJ2-2, with D possibly matching TRBD2 (5 bases). Germline CDR1 SGDLS, CDR2 YYNGEE. The CDR3 covers 15 residues. The V and J ends lost 2 bases and 1 base respectively, with 9 bases between them. CDR3 sequence reads: CASSVRDQNTGELFF. In DNA, the CDR3 is TGTGCCAGCAGCGTCCGGGATCAGAACACCGGGGAGCTGTTTTTT.

The chain recombines TRBV6-5 with TRBJ1-1; TRBD1 agrees at 7 bases. J lost 7 bases, V lost 7 bases, and 12 bases had no gene match. There are 14 residues in the CDR3. Germline CDR1 and CDR2: MNHEY and SVGAGI. DNA for the CDR3: TGTGCCAGCATCCTAACAGGGGCCCTTAATGAAGCTTTCTTT. Its protein is CASILTGALNEAFF.

This clone was counted between two and nine times. The genes are TRBV7-9 and TRBJ1-1; TRBD1 matches 7 bases. CDR3 length equals 14 residues. V dropped 4 bases and J dropped 1; count of bases not matched to a gene: 3. Germline values: CDR1 SEHNR, CDR2 FQNEAQ (reference sequence). The CDR3 spells CASSSGTENTEAFF. The CDR3 region has the DNA TGTGCCAGCAGCTCCGGGACAGAGAACACTGAAGCTTTCTTT.